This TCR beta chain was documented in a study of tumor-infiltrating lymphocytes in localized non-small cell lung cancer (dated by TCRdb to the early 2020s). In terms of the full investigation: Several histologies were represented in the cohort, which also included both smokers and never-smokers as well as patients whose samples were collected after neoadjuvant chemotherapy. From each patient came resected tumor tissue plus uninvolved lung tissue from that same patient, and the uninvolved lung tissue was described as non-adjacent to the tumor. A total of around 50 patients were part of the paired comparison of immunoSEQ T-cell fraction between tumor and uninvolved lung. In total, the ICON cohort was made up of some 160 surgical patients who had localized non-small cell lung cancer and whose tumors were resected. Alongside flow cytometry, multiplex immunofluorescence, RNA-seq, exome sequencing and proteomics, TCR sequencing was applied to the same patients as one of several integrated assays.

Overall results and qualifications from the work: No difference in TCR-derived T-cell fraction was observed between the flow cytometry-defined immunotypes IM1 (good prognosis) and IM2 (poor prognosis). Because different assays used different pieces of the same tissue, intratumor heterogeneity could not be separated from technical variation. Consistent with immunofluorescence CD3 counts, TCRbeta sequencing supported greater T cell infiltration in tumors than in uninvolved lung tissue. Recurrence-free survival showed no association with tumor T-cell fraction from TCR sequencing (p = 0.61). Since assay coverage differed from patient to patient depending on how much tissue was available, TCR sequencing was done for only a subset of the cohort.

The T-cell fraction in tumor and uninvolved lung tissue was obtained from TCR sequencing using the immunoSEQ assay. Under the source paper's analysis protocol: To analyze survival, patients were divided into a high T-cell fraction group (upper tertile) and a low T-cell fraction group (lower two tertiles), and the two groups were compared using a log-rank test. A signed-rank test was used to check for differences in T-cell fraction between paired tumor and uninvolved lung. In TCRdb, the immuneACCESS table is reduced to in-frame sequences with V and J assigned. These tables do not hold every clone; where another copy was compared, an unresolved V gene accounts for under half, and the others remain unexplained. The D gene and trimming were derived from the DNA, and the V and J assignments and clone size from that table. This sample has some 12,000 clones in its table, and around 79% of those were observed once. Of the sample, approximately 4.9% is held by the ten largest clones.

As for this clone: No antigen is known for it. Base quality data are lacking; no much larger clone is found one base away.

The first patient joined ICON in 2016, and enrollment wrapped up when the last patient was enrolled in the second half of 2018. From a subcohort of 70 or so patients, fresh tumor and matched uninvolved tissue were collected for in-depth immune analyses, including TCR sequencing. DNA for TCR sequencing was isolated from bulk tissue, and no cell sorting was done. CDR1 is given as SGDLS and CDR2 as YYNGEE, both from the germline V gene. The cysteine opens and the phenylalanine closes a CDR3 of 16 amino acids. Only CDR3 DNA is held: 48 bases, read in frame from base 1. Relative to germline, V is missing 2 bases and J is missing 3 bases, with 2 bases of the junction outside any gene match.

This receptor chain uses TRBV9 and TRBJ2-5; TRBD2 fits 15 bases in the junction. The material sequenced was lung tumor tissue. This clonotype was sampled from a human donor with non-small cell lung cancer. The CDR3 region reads CASSVGTSGGKETQYF. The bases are TGTGCCAGCAGCGTCGGGACTAGCGGGGGGAAAGAGACCCAGTACTTC.